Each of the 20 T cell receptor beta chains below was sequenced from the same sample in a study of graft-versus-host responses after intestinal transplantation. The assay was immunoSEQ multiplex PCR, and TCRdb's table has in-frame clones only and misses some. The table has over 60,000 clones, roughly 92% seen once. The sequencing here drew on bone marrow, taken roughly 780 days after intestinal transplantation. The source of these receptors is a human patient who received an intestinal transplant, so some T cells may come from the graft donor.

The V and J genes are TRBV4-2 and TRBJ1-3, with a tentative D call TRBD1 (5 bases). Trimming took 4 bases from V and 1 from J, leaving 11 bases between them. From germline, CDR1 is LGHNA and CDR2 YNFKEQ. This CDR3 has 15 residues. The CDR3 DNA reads TGTGCCAGCAGCCGGGACGTGGGATCTGGAAACACCATATATTTT. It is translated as CASSRDVGSGNTIYF.

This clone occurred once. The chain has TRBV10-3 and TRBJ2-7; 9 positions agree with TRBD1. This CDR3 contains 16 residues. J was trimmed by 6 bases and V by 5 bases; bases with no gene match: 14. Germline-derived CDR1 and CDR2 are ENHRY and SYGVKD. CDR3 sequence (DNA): TGTGCCATCAGTTACCGGGACAGGGACGTTTTTGGCGAGCAGTACTTC. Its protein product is CAISYRDRDVFGEQYF.

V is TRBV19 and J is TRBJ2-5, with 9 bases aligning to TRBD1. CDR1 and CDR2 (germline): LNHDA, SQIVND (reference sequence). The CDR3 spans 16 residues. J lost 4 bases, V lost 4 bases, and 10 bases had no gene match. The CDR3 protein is CASSTPGTGRRETQYF. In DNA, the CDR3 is TGTGCCAGTAGTACGCCCGGGACAGGGCGGCGAGAGACCCAGTACTTC.

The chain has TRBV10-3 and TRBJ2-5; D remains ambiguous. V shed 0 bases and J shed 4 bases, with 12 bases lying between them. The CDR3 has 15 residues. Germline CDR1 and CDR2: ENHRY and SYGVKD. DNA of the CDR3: TGTGCCATCAGTGAGTCTACCACCTCAGGAGAGACCCAGTACTTC. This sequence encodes CAISESTTSGETQYF.

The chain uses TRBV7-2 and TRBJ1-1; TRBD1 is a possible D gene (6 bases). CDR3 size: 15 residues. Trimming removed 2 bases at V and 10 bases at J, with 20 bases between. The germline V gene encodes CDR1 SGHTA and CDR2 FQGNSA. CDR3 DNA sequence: TGTGCCAGCAGCTTATCCCCGGCAGGGGTTCATGGAGCTTTCTTT. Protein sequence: CASSLSPAGVHGAFF.

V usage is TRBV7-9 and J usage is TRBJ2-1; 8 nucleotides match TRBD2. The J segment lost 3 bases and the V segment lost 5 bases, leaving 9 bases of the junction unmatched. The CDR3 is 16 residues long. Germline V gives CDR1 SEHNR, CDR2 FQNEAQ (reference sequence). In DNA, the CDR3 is TGTGCCAGCAGCCTAGAGACTAGCGCCAACTACAATGAGCAGTTCTTC. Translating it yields CASSLETSANYNEQFF. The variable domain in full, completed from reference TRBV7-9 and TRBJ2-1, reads DTGVSQNPRHKITKRGQNVTFRCDPISEHNRLYWYRQTLGQGPEFLTYFQNEAQLEKSRLLSDRFSAERPKGSFSTLEIQRTEQGDSAMYLCASSLETSANYNEQFFGPGTRLTVL.

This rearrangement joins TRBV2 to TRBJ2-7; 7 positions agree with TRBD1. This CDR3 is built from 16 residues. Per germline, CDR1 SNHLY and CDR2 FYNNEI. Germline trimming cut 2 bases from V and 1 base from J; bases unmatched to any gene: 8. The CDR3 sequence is CASSESRTGQSYEQYF. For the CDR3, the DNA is TGTGCCAGCAGTGAAAGCCGTACGGGACAGTCCTACGAGCAGTACTTC.

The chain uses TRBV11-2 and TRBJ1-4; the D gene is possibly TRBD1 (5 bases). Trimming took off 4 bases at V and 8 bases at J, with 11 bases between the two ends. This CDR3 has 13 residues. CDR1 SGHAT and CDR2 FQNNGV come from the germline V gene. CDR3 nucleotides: TGTGCCAGCAGCTCCACCCCAGGGGAAAAACTGTTTTTT. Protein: CASSSTPGEKLFF. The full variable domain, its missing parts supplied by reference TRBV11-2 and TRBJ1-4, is EAGVAQSPRYKIIEKRQSVAFWCNPISGHATLYWYQQILGQGPKLLIQFQNNGVVDDSQLPKDRFSAERLKGVDSTLKIQPAKLEDSAVYLCASSSTPGEKLFFGSGTQLSVL.

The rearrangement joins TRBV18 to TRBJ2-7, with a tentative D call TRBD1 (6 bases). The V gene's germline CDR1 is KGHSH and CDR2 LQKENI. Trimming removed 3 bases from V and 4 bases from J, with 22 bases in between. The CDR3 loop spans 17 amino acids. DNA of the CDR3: TGTGCCAGCTCACCGGGAAGGGAAGGGGGTTTTTGGTACGAGCAGTACTTC. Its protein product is CASSPGREGGFWYEQYF.

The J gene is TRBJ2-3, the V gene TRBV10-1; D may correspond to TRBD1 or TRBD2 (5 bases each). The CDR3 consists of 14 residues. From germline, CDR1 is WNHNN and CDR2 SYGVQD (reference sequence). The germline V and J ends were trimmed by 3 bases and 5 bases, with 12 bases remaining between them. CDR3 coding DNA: TGCGCCAGCAGTGACAGGGAGATGGGAGATACGCAGTATTTT. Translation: CASSDREMGDTQYF.

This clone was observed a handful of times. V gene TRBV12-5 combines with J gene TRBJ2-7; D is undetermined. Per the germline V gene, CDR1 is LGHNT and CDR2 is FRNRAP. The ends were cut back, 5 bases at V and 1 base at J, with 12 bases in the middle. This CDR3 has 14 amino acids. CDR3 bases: TGTGCTAGTGGTCCCGCCGTCTCGTCCTACGAGCAGTACTTC. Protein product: CASGPAVSSYEQYF.

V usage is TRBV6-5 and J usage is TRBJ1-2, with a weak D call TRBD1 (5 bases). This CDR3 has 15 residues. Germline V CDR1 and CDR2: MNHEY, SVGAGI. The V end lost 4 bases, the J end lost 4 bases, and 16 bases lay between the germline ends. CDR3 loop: CASSSPRQGAYGYTF. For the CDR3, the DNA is TGTGCCAGCAGTTCCCCGCGGCAGGGCGCCTATGGCTACACCTTC.

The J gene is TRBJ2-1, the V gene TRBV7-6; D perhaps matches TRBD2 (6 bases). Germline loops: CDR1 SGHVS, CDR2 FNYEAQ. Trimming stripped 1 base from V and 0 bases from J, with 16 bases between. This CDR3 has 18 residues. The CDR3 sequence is CASSLESIVTSSYNEQFF. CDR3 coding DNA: TGTGCCAGCAGCTTAGAGTCTATTGTGACTAGCTCCTACAATGAGCAGTTCTTC.

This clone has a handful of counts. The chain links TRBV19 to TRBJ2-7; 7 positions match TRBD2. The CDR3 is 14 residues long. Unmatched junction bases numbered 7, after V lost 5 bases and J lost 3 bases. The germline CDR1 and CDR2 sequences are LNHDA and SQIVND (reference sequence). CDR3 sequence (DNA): TGTGCCAGTAGTGCGGGAGCTTGGAACTACGAGCAGTACTTC. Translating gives CASSAGAWNYEQYF.

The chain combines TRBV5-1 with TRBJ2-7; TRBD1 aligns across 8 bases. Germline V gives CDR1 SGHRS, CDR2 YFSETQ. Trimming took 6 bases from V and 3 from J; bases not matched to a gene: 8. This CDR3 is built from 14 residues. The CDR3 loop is CASTPGGLNYEQYF. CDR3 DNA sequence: TGCGCCAGCACGCCAGGGGGCCTTAACTACGAGCAGTACTTC. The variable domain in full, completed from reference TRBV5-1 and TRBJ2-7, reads KAGVTQTPRYLIKTRGQQVTLSCSPISGHRSVSWYQQTPGQGLQFLFEYFSETQRNKGNFPGRFSGRQFSNSRSEMNVSTLELGDSALYLCASTPGGLNYEQYFGPGTRLTVT.

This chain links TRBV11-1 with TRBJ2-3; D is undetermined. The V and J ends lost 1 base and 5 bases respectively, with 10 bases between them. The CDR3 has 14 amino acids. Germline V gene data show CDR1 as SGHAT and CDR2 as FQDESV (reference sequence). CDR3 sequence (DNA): TGTGCCAGCAGCTTAGAACCCTTGGGAGATACGCAGTATTTT. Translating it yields CASSLEPLGDTQYF.

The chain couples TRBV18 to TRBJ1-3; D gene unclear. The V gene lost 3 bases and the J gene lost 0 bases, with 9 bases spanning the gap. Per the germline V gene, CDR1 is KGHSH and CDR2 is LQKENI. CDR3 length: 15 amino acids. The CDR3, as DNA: TGTGCCAGCTCACCGGCAGATCACTCTGGAAACACCATATATTTT. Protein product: CASSPADHSGNTIYF.

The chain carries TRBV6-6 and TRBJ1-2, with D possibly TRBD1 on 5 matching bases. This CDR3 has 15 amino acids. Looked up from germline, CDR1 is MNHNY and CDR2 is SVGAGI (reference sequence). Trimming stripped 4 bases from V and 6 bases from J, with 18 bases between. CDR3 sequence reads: CASSWQGPTQNGYTF. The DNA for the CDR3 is TGTGCCAGCAGTTGGCAGGGCCCAACCCAAAATGGCTACACCTTC.

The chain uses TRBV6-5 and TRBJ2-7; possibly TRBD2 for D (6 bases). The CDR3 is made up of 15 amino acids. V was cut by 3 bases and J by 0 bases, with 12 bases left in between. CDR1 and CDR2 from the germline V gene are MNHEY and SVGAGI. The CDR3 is CASSYSRGFSYEQYF. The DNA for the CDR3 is TGTGCCAGCAGTTATAGTCGGGGGTTCTCCTACGAGCAGTACTTC.

CDR3 amino acids: CASAGYAGEQYF. CDR3 DNA sequence: TGTGCCAGCGCTGGTTACGCGGGGGAGCAGTACTTC. This chain connects TRBV27 to TRBJ2-7; D possibly corresponds to TRBD2 (6 bases). CDR1 and CDR2 (germline): MNHEY, SMNVEV (reference sequence). There are 12 residues in the CDR3. Trimming took off 8 bases at V and 7 bases at J, with 15 bases between the two ends.